The 26 T cell receptor beta chains given below trace back to one sample, sequenced in a study of blood T cell repertoires in COVID-19. Sequenced by immunoSEQ multiplex PCR; TCRdb stores in-frame clones only, minus some. The sample has some 250,000 clones, roughly 91% seen once. Sequencing was done on a sample of PBMCs or T cells enriched from blood (not recorded which). Receptor source: a middle-aged man who had recovered from COVID-19.

This chain connects TRBV13 to TRBJ1-5, with TRBD1 matching over 7 bases. The CDR3 covers 16 residues. CDR1 is PRHDT, CDR2 FYEKMQ, per germline (reference sequence). V trimming: 5 bases; J trimming: 2 bases; junction bases outside the gene matches: 9. CDR3 region: CASSPGGGNRNQPQHF. CDR3 bases: TGTGCCAGCAGCCCCGGAGGGGGCAATCGCAATCAGCCCCAGCATTTT.

The rearrangement uses TRBV9 and TRBJ2-5; 9 bases map to TRBD1. There are 16 residues in the CDR3. The V gene end was trimmed by 0 bases and the J gene end by 2 bases; junction bases not matched to a gene: 5. Germline loops: CDR1 SGDLS, CDR2 YYNGEE. For the CDR3, the DNA is TGTGCCAGCAGCGTAGGGAGGACAGGGGCACAAGAGACCCAGTACTTC. It yields the protein CASSVGRTGAQETQYF.

CDR3 coding DNA: TGTGCCAGCAGCCCCAGACAGGGAGAGGACACTGAAGCTTTCTTT. Protein product: CASSPRQGEDTEAFF. The rearrangement joins TRBV7-6 to TRBJ1-1; TRBD1 matches 7 bases. V dropped 5 bases and J dropped 3; count of bases not matched to a gene: 9. The length of the CDR3 is 15 residues. In germline, CDR1 is SGHVS, CDR2 FNYEAQ.

The genes are TRBV6-5 and TRBJ1-5; 9 bases are shared with TRBD1. V shed 4 bases and J 8 bases; nucleotides not matched to a gene: 3. The germline V gene encodes CDR1 MNHEY and CDR2 SVGAGI. The CDR3 spans 13 residues. DNA for the CDR3: TGTGCCAGCAGTTGGGACAGGGTTAAGCCCCAGCATTTT. This codes for CASSWDRVKPQHF.

The chain has TRBV7-2 and TRBJ2-1; tentative D call: TRBD2 (6 bases). Trimming stripped 2 bases from V and 7 bases from J, with 18 bases between. CDR1 is SGHTA and CDR2 is FQGNSA in the germline V gene. This CDR3 contains 16 residues. The DNA of the CDR3 is TGTGCCAGCAGCTTATTTAGGGGAGGAGCGCGAAATGAGCAGTTCTTC. Translation gives CASSLFRGGARNEQFF.

CDR3 residues: CASRGHLEVSYNEQFF. CDR3 nucleotide sequence: TGTGCCAGCAGGGGGCACTTAGAGGTCTCCTACAATGAGCAGTTCTTC. V and J are TRBV28 and TRBJ2-1; maybe TRBD1 (5 bases). Trimming pared 6 bases from V and 0 bases from J, leaving 15 bases between. Looked up from germline, CDR1 is MDHEN and CDR2 is SYDVKM. The CDR3 length is 16 residues.

The chain combines TRBV7-9 with TRBJ1-1; TRBD1 matches 8 bases. CDR1 is SEHNR and CDR2 is FQNEAQ in the germline V gene (reference sequence). The CDR3 length is 14 residues. The V segment lost 5 bases and the J segment 0 bases; nucleotides outside the gene matches: 2. As DNA, the CDR3 is TGTGCCAGCAGCCCGACAGGGGTGAACACTGAAGCTTTCTTT. Amino acid sequence: CASSPTGVNTEAFF.

The chain links TRBV28 to TRBJ2-3, with 8 bases identical to TRBD2. Trimming removed 2 bases from V and 6 bases from J; junction bases left unmatched: 25. The CDR3 spans 21 residues. In germline, CDR1 is MDHEN, CDR2 SYDVKM. The CDR3 protein is CASSLIQREFQRGSAPDTQYF. In DNA form, the CDR3 reads TGTGCCAGCAGTTTAATCCAGCGGGAGTTTCAGCGTGGGTCCGCGCCCGATACGCAGTATTTT.

The chain has TRBV6-2 or TRBV6-3 and TRBJ1-5; D gene uncertain. Deletions cut 5 bases from V and 5 bases from J, with 16 bases between. The CDR3 runs 15 residues. CDR1 is MNHEY and CDR2 is SVGEGT in the germline V gene. CDR3 DNA: TGTGCCAGCAGTCCGCGCCTCCAAGTAGATCAGCCCCAGCATTTT. This translates into CASSPRLQVDQPQHF.

The genes are TRBV27 and TRBJ2-7; D remains ambiguous. There are 16 residues in the CDR3. CDR1 and CDR2 (germline): MNHEY, SMNVEV (reference sequence). Trimming took 0 bases from V and 2 from J, leaving 14 bases between them. The CDR3 protein is CASSLSIRGSPYEQYF. DNA of the CDR3: TGTGCCAGCAGTTTATCGATTCGCGGAAGCCCCTACGAGCAGTACTTC.

V and J are TRBV9 and TRBJ2-1; weak D call: TRBD1 (5 bases). Germline CDR1 and CDR2: SGDLS and YYNGEE. This CDR3 has 13 residues. V gave up 1 base and J gave up 9 bases, with 11 bases separating them. The CDR3 DNA sequence: TGTGCCAGCAGCGTAAGCAGGGCGAGTGAGCAGTTCTTC. Its translation is CASSVSRASEQFF. Full variable domain (outside the CDR3, taken from reference TRBV9 and TRBJ2-1): DSGVTQTPKHLITATGQRVTLRCSPRSGDLSVYWYQQSLDQGLQFLIQYYNGEERAKGNILERFSAQQFPDLHSELNLSSLELGDSALYFCASSVSRASEQFFGPGTRLTVL.

V is TRBV3-1 (or the pseudogene TRBV3-2) and J is TRBJ2-4; the match to TRBD2 covers 13 bases. Trimming removed 8 bases from V and 0 bases from J; junction bases left unmatched: 16. Per the germline V gene, CDR1 is LGHDT and CDR2 is YNNKEL (reference sequence). The length of the CDR3 is 20 residues. The CDR3 bases are TGTGCCAGCGGAGCGGGACTAGCGGGAACCGAGGGGGTAGCCAAAAACATTCAGTACTTC. Amino acid sequence: CASGAGLAGTEGVAKNIQYF.

This clone showed up just a few times. The rearrangement uses TRBV15 and TRBJ1-6; D is undetermined. From germline, CDR1 is LNHNV and CDR2 YYDKDF (reference sequence). Between the trimmed V and J ends, which lost 0 bases and 6 bases, there was a span of 12 bases. This CDR3 comprises 16 residues. The CDR3 reads CATSRDPAAANSPLHF. For the CDR3, the DNA is TGTGCCACCAGCAGAGACCCGGCGGCGGCTAATTCACCCCTCCACTTT.

The V gene is TRBV7-8, the J gene TRBJ2-2, with TRBD2 as a possible D gene (5 bases). Trimming pared 1 base from V and 4 bases from J, leaving 16 bases between. The CDR3 is 17 residues long. CDR1 is SGHVS and CDR2 is FQNEAQ in the germline V gene. CDR3 in amino acids: CASSLVMDSVFTGELFF. The CDR3 coding sequence is TGTGCCAGCAGCTTAGTTATGGACTCCGTGTTCACCGGGGAGCTGTTTTTT.

This clone was observed once. The rearrangement links TRBV27 to TRBJ1-1; no clear D. Trimming cost V 2 bases and J 2 bases, with 9 bases left between them. The germline CDR1 and CDR2 sequences are MNHEY and SMNVEV (reference sequence). The CDR3 covers 14 residues. Here the CDR3 reads CASSLHSLNTEAFF. In DNA form, the CDR3 reads TGTGCCAGCAGTTTACACAGTTTAAACACTGAAGCTTTCTTT.

The chain has TRBV4-1 and TRBJ2-5, with 8 bases that match TRBD2. Germline V gene lookup returns CDR1 MGHRA and CDR2 YSYEKL. The CDR3 totals 14 residues. V lost 4 bases to trimming and J lost 1 base; unmatched junction nucleotides: 2. The CDR3 nucleotides are TGCGCCAGCAGCCGAGCGGGAGCCCAAGAGACCCAGTACTTC. This gives the protein CASSRAGAQETQYF.

The DNA of the CDR3 is TGTGCCAGCAGCTACCAAAGACAGGCTCTTAATTCACCCCTCCACTTT. This translates into CASSYQRQALNSPLHF. The chain recombines TRBV5-6 with TRBJ1-6; D might be TRBD1 (6 bases). Trimming pared 3 bases from V and 6 bases from J, leaving 16 bases between. The CDR3 totals 16 residues. Per the germline V gene, CDR1 is SGHDT and CDR2 is YYEEEE.

The CDR3 loop reads CASSPSLGSTQYF. Here the CDR3 DNA reads TGTGCCAGCAGCCCCTCCCTCGGGTCTACGCAGTATTTT. The gene calls are TRBV9 and TRBJ2-3; D ambiguous. This CDR3 has 13 amino acids. Trimming cost V 4 bases and J 8 bases, with 14 bases left between them. The germline V gene has CDR1 SGDLS and CDR2 YYNGEE.

Note on this clone: The same CDR3 is also encoded by other DNA sequences in this sample. This chain links TRBV19 with TRBJ2-1, with D maybe TRBD2 (5 bases). The CDR3 is made up of 14 amino acids. Deletions cut 2 bases from V and 4 bases from J, with 9 bases between. Germline V gene sequence: CDR1 LNHDA, CDR2 SQIVND (reference sequence). CDR3 nucleotides: TGTGCCAGTAGTATACGGGGATCATACAATGAGCAGTTCTTC. Translating gives CASSIRGSYNEQFF. The entire variable domain, with the rest obtained from reference TRBV19 and TRBJ2-1, is as follows: DGGITQSPKYLFRKEGQNVTLSCEQNLNHDAMYWYRQDPGQGLRLIYYSQIVNDFQKGDIAEGYSVSREKKESFPLTVTSAQKNPTAFYLCASSIRGSYNEQFFGPGTRLTVL.

The chain links TRBV28 to TRBJ2-7; maybe TRBD2 (5 bases). The CDR3 runs to 16 residues. Trimming stripped 5 bases from V and 6 bases from J, with 23 bases between. CDR1 is MDHEN and CDR2 is SYDVKM in the germline V gene. The CDR3 spells CASSLRSGRSQFEQYF. The CDR3 DNA is TGTGCCAGCAGTCTCAGGTCGGGAAGGAGCCAGTTCGAGCAGTACTTC.

The V and J genes are TRBV7-2 and TRBJ2-7, with 10 positions matching TRBD2. Germline V gene data show CDR1 as SGHTA and CDR2 as FQGNSA. CDR3 length: 15 residues. V lost 5 bases to trimming and J lost 2 bases; unmatched junction nucleotides: 6. CDR3 nucleotides: TGTGCCAGCAGCCCACTAGCGGGACCAACCTACGAGCAGTACTTC. It encodes CASSPLAGPTYEQYF.

This chain connects TRBV24-1 to TRBJ2-3; D is undetermined. The CDR3 consists of 15 residues. Germline V lookup: CDR1 KGHDR, CDR2 SFDVKD. V lost 6 bases and J lost 5, with 17 bases in between. The DNA for the CDR3 is TGTGCCACCAGTAACCCCGACTCGGTTAGAGATACGCAGTATTTT. Translation: CATSNPDSVRDTQYF.

This chain links TRBV19 with TRBJ2-1; tentatively, D is TRBD1 (7 bases). V was shortened by 6 bases and J by 5 bases, with 17 bases between the two germline ends. CDR3 length: 15 residues. Germline CDR1 is LNHDA and CDR2 is SQIVND (reference sequence). Here the CDR3 reads CASRGGQGQNNEQFF. CDR3 DNA sequence: TGTGCCAGTAGGGGGGGCCAGGGACAGAACAATGAGCAGTTCTTC.

The rearrangement links TRBV7-3 to TRBJ2-1, with 11 bases aligning to TRBD2. This CDR3 contains 19 residues. The V and J ends lost 2 bases and 2 bases, in that order; junction bases with no gene match: 11. CDR1 is SGHTA and CDR2 is FQGTGA in the germline V gene. The CDR3 loop is CASSLSQGPSGGTYNEQFF. The CDR3 DNA reads as TGTGCCAGCAGCTTATCGCAGGGTCCTAGCGGGGGGACCTACAATGAGCAGTTCTTC.

The gene calls are TRBV4-2 and TRBJ2-5; D may be TRBD2 (6 bases). The V end was cut by 1 base, the J end by 4 bases, with 13 bases between. The CDR3 length is 15 residues. Germline assignment: CDR1 LGHNA and CDR2 YNFKEQ. CDR3 bases: TGTGCCAGCAGCCAAGTCGGCGGGGCCCGAGAGACCCAGTACTTC. Translation: CASSQVGGARETQYF.

V usage is TRBV6-5 and J usage is TRBJ2-7, with D perhaps matching TRBD2 (5 bases). Germline CDR1 MNHEY, CDR2 SVGAGI. V lost 3 bases and J 3 bases, leaving 15 bases between the germline ends. The CDR3 is 15 amino acids. Here the CDR3 reads CASSYLLGPDYEQYF. The CDR3 DNA sequence: TGTGCCAGCAGTTATTTACTAGGGCCAGACTACGAGCAGTACTTC.